A selection of T cell receptor beta chains follows, all from one sample in a study of CD8+CD57+ T cells in acquired aplastic anemia. TCRdb called the reads again in MiXCR, with one record for every CDR3 protein. The sample includes around 400,000 distinct CDR3 sequences, 55% to 75% of them seen just once. The sequencing sample was made of sorted CD4+, CD8+, or CD8+CD57+ T cells (not recorded which) from PBMCs. The receptors were gathered from a human donor in good health, serving as a control. CDR3s include the opening cysteine and the closing phenylalanine or tryptophan. A D gene is named only where the DNA matches it firmly. Only part of the rows carry a size: once, few, many, or a class if the clone is expanded.

D: -
size: -
V: TRBV20-1
J: TRBJ1-2
CDR3: CSAYSFSYTCYTF
DNA: TGCAGTGCTTACAGTTTTAGCTACACCTGCTACACCTTC

D: -
size: -
V: TRBV5-1
J: TRBJ2-3
CDR3: CASSRRQNTGTQYF
DNA: TGCGCCAGCAGCAGGAGACAGAACACCGGTACGCAGTATTTT

D: -
size: -
V: TRBV5-1
J: TRBJ2-7
CDR3: CASSLDGGPGEQYF
DNA: TGCGCCAGCAGCTTGGATGGGGGCCCGGGGGAGCAGTACTTC

D: -
size: few
V: TRBV10-3
J: TRBJ2-5
CDR3: CAISESQGETQYF
DNA: TGTGCCATCAGTGAGTCCCAGGGGGAGACCCAGTACTTC

D: -
size: many
V: TRBV4-1
J: TRBJ1-4
CDR3: CASSVPGYSEKLFF
DNA: TGCGCCAGCAGCGTCCCGGGCTATAGTGAAAAACTGTTTTTT

D: -
size: -
V: TRBV12-3/TRBV12-4
J: TRBJ2-5
CDR3: CASSLTRETQYF
DNA: TGTGCCAGCAGTTTAACGAGAGAGACCCAGTACTTC

D: -
size: once
V: TRBV11-2
J: TRBJ2-1
CDR3: CASSWHTVKAYLDNEQFF
DNA: TGTGCCAGCAGCTGGCACACAGTTAAAGCTTACCTTGACAATGAGCAGTTCTTC

D: -
size: many
V: TRBV20-1
J: TRBJ1-4
CDR3: CSAVQGKNEKLFF
DNA: TGCAGTGCTGTACAGGGAAAGAATGAAAAACTGTTTTTT

D: -
size: -
V: TRBV5-8
J: TRBJ1-1
CDR3: CASSLPHYTEAFF
DNA: TGTGCCAGCAGCTTACCGCATTACACTGAAGCTTTCTTT

D: -
size: -
V: TRBV5-1
J: TRBJ1-5
CDR3: CASSQNFEQPQHF
DNA: TGCGCCAGCAGCCAGAACTTTGAGCAGCCCCAGCATTTT

D: -
size: -
V: TRBV20-1
J: TRBJ1-2
CDR3: CSARGGPGNTF
DNA: TGCAGTGCTAGAGGGGGGCCCGGAAACACCTTC

D: -
size: -
V: TRBV9
J: TRBJ1-2
CDR3: CASSVARGEKPEDTF
DNA: TGTGCCAGCAGCGTAGCACGGGGAGAGAAGCCTGAAGACACCTTC

D: TRBD1
size: once
V: TRBV18
J: TRBJ2-7
CDR3: CASSPDRTGAAYEQYF
DNA: TGTGCCAGCTCACCGGACCGGACAGGGGCCGCCTACGAGCAGTACTTC